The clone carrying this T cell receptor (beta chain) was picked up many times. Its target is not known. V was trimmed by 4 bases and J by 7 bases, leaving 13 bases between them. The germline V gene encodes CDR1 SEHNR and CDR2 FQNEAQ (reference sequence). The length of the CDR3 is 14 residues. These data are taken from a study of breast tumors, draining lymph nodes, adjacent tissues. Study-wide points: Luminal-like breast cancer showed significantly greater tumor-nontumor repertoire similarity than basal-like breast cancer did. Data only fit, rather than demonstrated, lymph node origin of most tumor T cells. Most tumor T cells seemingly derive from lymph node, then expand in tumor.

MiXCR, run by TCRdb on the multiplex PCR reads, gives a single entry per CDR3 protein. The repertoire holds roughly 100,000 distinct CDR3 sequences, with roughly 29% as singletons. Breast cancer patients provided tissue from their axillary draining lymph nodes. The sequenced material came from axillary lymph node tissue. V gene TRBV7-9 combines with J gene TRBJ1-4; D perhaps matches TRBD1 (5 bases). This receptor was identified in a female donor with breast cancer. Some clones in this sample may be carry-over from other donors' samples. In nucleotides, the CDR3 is TGTGCCAGCAGCTCCGGGGCGCTGGGTGAAAAACTGTTTTTT. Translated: CASSSGALGEKLFF.